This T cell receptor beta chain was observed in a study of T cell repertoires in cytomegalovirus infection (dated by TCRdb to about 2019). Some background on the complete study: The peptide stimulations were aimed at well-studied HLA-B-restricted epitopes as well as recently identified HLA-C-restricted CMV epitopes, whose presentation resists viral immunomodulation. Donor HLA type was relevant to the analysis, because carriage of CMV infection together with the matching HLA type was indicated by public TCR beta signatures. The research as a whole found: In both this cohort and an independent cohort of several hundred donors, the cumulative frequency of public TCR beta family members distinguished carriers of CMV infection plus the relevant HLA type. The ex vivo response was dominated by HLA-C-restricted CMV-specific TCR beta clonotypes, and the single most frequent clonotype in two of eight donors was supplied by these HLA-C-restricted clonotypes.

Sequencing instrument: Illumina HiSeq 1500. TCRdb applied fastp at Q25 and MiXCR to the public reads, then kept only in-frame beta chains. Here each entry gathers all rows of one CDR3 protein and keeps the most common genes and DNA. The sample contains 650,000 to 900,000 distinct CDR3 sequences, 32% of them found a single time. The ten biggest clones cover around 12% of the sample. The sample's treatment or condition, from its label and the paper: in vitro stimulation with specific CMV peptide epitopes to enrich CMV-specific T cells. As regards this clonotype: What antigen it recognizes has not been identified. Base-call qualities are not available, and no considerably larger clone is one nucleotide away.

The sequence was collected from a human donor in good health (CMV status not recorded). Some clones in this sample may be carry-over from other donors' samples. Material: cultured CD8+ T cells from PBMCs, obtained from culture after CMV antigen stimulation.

Read as DNA, the sequence is TGTGCCAGCAGCTTGGCAGAAATGGCCGATACGCAGTATTTT. It is translated as CASSLAEMADTQYF. The chain is assembled from TRBV5-6 and TRBJ2-3, with the identity of the D gene unclear. V drops 0 bases and J drops 6 bases, leaving 11 bases in between. From its cysteine to its phenylalanine, the CDR3 spans 14 amino acids. The entry retains the CDR3 DNA only, 42 bases that are in frame from base 1. The germline V gene specifies SGHDT as CDR1 and YYEEEE as CDR2. Joined to the reference TRBV5-6 and TRBJ2-3 proteins, this CDR3 gives the full variable domain: DAGVTQSPTHLIKTRGQQVTLRCSPKSGHDTVSWYQQALGQGPQFIFQYYEEEERQRGNFPDRFSGHQFPNYSSELNVNALLLGDSALYLCASSLAEMADTQYFGPGTRLTVL.